These 28 T cell receptor beta chains were all obtained from the same sample, sequenced in a study of T cells in Graves' hyperthyroidism and ophthalmopathy. Researchers took RNA transcripts and amplified the TCR beta CDR3 regions from them. A first-round RT-PCR of the TCR CDR3 used the HTBI primer set. In TCRdb, the multiplex PCR reads were re-called with MiXCR into one record per CDR3 protein. The sample gives about 300,000 distinct CDR3 sequences, roughly 13% of which show up once; 7.9% is in the top ten. The sample taken for sequencing was blood. These receptors were taken from a middle-aged woman with Graves' hyperthyroidism.

This clonotype was counted many times. This chain joins TRBV28 and TRBJ2-2; 8 bases agree with TRBD2. The trim removed 6 bases at V and 7 bases at J, leaving 10 bases unmatched. This CDR3 has 15 residues. The V gene's germline CDR1 is MDHEN and CDR2 SYDVKM. CDR3 protein: CASRFSGEGHGELFF. The CDR3 DNA reads TGTGCCAGCAGGTTTAGCGGGGAGGGTCACGGGGAGCTGTTTTTT.

The rearrangement joins TRBV6-9 to TRBJ1-5; tentatively, D is TRBD1 (5 bases). V was trimmed by 3 bases and J by 5 bases, leaving 11 bases between them. The CDR3 extends over 14 amino acids. The V gene's germline CDR1 is MNHGY and CDR2 SVAAGI. CDR3: CASSYGEGYQPQHF. The CDR3 DNA reads as TGTGCCAGCAGTTACGGAGAGGGGTATCAGCCCCAGCATTTT.

This clonotype was seen many times. This chain's CDR3 is CAISTSTGEETQYF. DNA of the CDR3: TGTGCCATCAGCACCTCGACAGGGGAAGAGACCCAGTACTTC. The chain combines TRBV10-3 with TRBJ2-5; TRBD1 matches at 8 bases. Losses at the gene ends were 6 bases for V and 3 bases for J; bases not matched to a gene: 6. The CDR3 length is 14 residues. From germline, CDR1 is ENHRY and CDR2 SYGVKD.

This clonotype was seen ten or more times. This chain's CDR3 is CAIRGHYGYTF. CDR3 DNA sequence: TGTGCCATCAGAGGTCACTATGGCTACACCTTC. This chain joins TRBV10-3 and TRBJ1-2; D is ambiguous. The CDR3 contains 11 residues. Germline loops: CDR1 ENHRY, CDR2 SYGVKD. V shed 6 bases and J shed 3 bases, with 5 bases lying between them.

This clonotype was seen ten or more times. This CDR3 is CASSWSNNQPQHF. In DNA form, the CDR3 reads TGTGCCAGCAGTTGGAGCAACAATCAGCCCCAGCATTTT. This chain links TRBV6-2 or TRBV6-3 with TRBJ1-5; D gene unclear. With 4 bases removed from V and 3 bases from J, the gap between germline ends came to 7 bases. The CDR3 totals 13 residues. From germline, CDR1 is MNHEY and CDR2 SVGEGT.

At least ten counts were recorded for this clonotype. This chain links TRBV24-1 with TRBJ2-1, with D possibly being TRBD1 or TRBD2 (5 bases each). V was shortened by 3 bases and J by 0 bases, with 11 bases between the two germline ends. The CDR3 covers 16 residues. Germline CDR1 reads KGHDR; CDR2 reads SFDVKD. In nucleotides, the CDR3 is TGTGCCACCAGTGATCCGGGGACGGGCTCCTACAATGAGCAGTTCTTC. It encodes CATSDPGTGSYNEQFF.

This clonotype came up a few times. Here the CDR3 reads CASRSEGGPSTDTQYF. The CDR3 DNA reads as TGTGCCAGCCGCAGTGAGGGAGGCCCGAGCACAGATACGCAGTATTTT. The chain recombines TRBV12-3 or TRBV12-4 with TRBJ2-3; the D gene is possibly TRBD2 (6 bases). The CDR3 sequence is 16 residues long. Trimming removed 8 bases from V and 0 bases from J, with 18 bases in between.

In its sample, this clonotype was seen many times. The V gene is TRBV20-1, the J gene TRBJ1-4; 9 bases are a match to TRBD1. Unmatched junction bases numbered 8, after V lost 4 bases and J lost 5 bases. Germline V CDR1 and CDR2: DFQATT, SNEGSKA (reference sequence). This CDR3 is 15 amino acids long. The chain's CDR3 is CSAKKQGALNEKLFF. CDR3 DNA sequence: TGCAGTGCTAAAAAACAGGGGGCGTTAAATGAAAAACTGTTTTTT.

Many counts were recorded for this clonotype. The gene calls are TRBV12-3 or TRBV12-4 and TRBJ2-1; 8 bases are shared with TRBD2. V shed 6 bases and J 3 bases; nucleotides not matched to a gene: 4. The CDR3 sequence is 14 residues long. This CDR3 reads CASRSSGYYNEQFF. CDR3 nucleotides: TGTGCCAGCAGGTCTAGCGGGTACTACAATGAGCAGTTCTTC.

In this sample, this clonotype turned up a few times. The chain uses TRBV5-5 and TRBJ1-4; D remains unclear. This CDR3 comprises 17 residues. Germline values: CDR1 SGHKS, CDR2 YYEKEE (reference sequence). The ends were cut back, 0 bases at V and 0 bases at J, with 12 bases in the middle. The CDR3 sequence: CASSLAPGGATNEKLFF. The CDR3 nucleotides read TGTGCCAGCAGCTTGGCACCAGGAGGAGCAACTAATGAAAAACTGTTTTTT. The variable domain in full, with the rest retrieved from reference TRBV5-5 and TRBJ1-4, is DAGVTQSPTHLIKTRGQQVTLRCSPISGHKSVSWYQQVLGQGPQFIFQYYEKEERGRGNFPDRFSARQFPNYSSELNVNALLLGDSALYLCASSLAPGGATNEKLFFGSGTQLSVL.

This clonotype has a handful of counts. CDR3 coding DNA: TGCGCCAGCAGCCCAGTCCTGAACACCGGGGAGCTGTTTTTT. Its protein is CASSPVLNTGELFF. The J gene is TRBJ2-2, the V gene TRBV5-1; D remains unclear. V shed 4 bases and J shed 1 base, with 8 bases lying between them. The CDR3 is 14 residues long. Germline CDR1 is SGHRS and CDR2 is YFSETQ.

This clonotype was detected many times. This sequence joins TRBV3-1 and TRBJ2-3; a possible D gene is TRBD2 (5 bases). Trimming removed 4 bases at V and 4 bases at J, with 12 bases between. The CDR3 is 14 amino acids. Germline CDR1 and CDR2: LGHDT and YNNKEL (reference sequence). Here the CDR3 reads CASSRSERADTQYF. DNA for the CDR3: TGTGCCAGCAGCCGATCGGAGAGGGCAGATACGCAGTATTTT.

This clonotype was detected a few times. The chain links TRBV12-3 or TRBV12-4 to TRBJ2-1, with TRBD2 identical over 14 bases. The CDR3 extends over 15 amino acids. With V trimmed by 7 bases and J by 6 bases, 5 bases remained unmatched. The CDR3 DNA sequence: TGTGCCAGCACCCAGGGACTAGCGGGAGTCAATGAGCAGTTCTTC. Amino acid sequence: CASTQGLAGVNEQFF.

Comments on this clonotype: At one end, the junction sequence differs from germline, possibly due to a read error. The chain links TRBV5-1 to TRBJ1-2; D not resolved. The germline V gene has CDR1 SGHRS and CDR2 YFSETQ. CDR3 length equals 12 residues. CDR3 DNA: TGTGCCAGCAGCGGAGTAGGGAGAGGCTACACCTTC. Residues: CASSGVGRGYTF.

This clonotype was counted many times. The rearrangement joins TRBV28 to TRBJ2-7; 8 positions match TRBD2. Germline assignment: CDR1 MDHEN and CDR2 SYDVKM. The CDR3 is 13 amino acids. V was clipped by 2 bases and J by 6 bases; unmatched bases: 3. The CDR3 DNA reads TGTGCCAGCAGTTTACCGGGGGGGCGCGAGCAGTACTTC. Residues: CASSLPGGREQYF. The full variable domain, its missing parts supplied by reference TRBV28 and TRBJ2-7, is DVKVTQSSRYLVKRTGEKVFLECVQDMDHENMFWYRQDPGLGLRLIYFSYDVKMKEKGDIPEGYSVSREKKERFSLILESASTNQTSMYLCASSLPGGREQYFGPGTRLTVT.

This clonotype came up a few times. The CDR3 DNA reads as TGTGCCAGCAGTTTATTGGTTTCCTACGAGCAGTACTTC. It specifies CASSLLVSYEQYF. V and J are TRBV28 and TRBJ2-7; D is uncertain. This CDR3 has 13 residues. With 1 base removed from V and 1 base from J, the gap between germline ends came to 5 bases. Germline V gives CDR1 MDHEN, CDR2 SYDVKM.

This clonotype was detected ten times or more. The J gene is TRBJ2-3, the V gene TRBV7-2; 7 bases line up with TRBD2. The CDR3 loop spans 14 amino acids. V gave up 5 bases and J gave up 3 bases; unmatched junction bases: 5. The germline V gene encodes CDR1 SGHTA and CDR2 FQGNSA. The CDR3 loop is CASSVGGGTDTQYF. CDR3 coding DNA: TGTGCCAGCAGCGTGGGGGGGGGAACAGATACGCAGTATTTT. Looking up the rest from reference TRBV7-2 and TRBJ2-3 gives the full variable domain: GAGVSQSPSNKVTEKGKDVELRCDPISGHTALYWYRQSLGQGLEFLIYFQGNSAPDKSGLPSDRFSAERTGGSVSTLTIQRTQQEDSAVYLCASSVGGGTDTQYFGPGTRLTVL.

In this sample, this clonotype turned up many times. The chain uses TRBV2 and TRBJ1-1, with D unclear. Germline V gene data show CDR1 as SNHLY and CDR2 as FYNNEI. CDR3 length: 14 amino acids. V shed 6 bases and J shed 0 bases, with 11 bases lying between them. CDR3: CASRPDGMNTEAFF. CDR3 sequence (DNA): TGTGCCAGCAGACCGGACGGTATGAACACTGAAGCTTTCTTT.

This clonotype occurred a few times. The gene calls are TRBV30 and TRBJ2-3; 9 nucleotides match TRBD2. The germline V gene has CDR1 GTSNPN and CDR2 SVGIG (reference sequence). V gave up 0 bases and J gave up 4 bases; unmatched junction bases: 11. This CDR3 is built from 17 residues. CDR3 sequence reads: CAWSVVRPSGISDTQYF. The CDR3 nucleotides read TGTGCCTGGAGTGTAGTCCGCCCTAGCGGGATTTCAGATACGCAGTATTTT.

Many counts were recorded for this clonotype. This chain connects TRBV20-1 to TRBJ1-5; D uncertain. Germline V CDR1 and CDR2: DFQATT, SNEGSKA (reference sequence). V lost 3 bases and J lost 0, with 9 bases in between. This CDR3 region has 14 residues. Here the CDR3 DNA reads TGCAGTGCTAGCTCGGAATATAGCAATCAGCCCCAGCATTTT. Translation: CSASSEYSNQPQHF.

This clonotype has a count of ten or more. The rearrangement joins TRBV29-1 to TRBJ1-1; D not resolved. The germline V gene has CDR1 SQVTM and CDR2 ANQGSEA. V was trimmed by 3 bases and J by 0 bases, leaving 8 bases between them. The CDR3 is made up of 13 amino acids. The CDR3 DNA is TGCAGCGTTGATCCGGGAGTGAACACTGAAGCTTTCTTT. Translated, it gives CSVDPGVNTEAFF.

This clonotype was seen more than once but under ten times. The rearrangement links TRBV11-2 to TRBJ1-2; D not certain. The CDR3 covers 15 residues. Germline V gives CDR1 SGHAT, CDR2 FQNNGV. The V gene lost 4 bases and the J gene lost 4 bases, with 16 bases spanning the gap. CDR3 in DNA: TGTGCCAGCAGCTACACCTCCGGGCAGACCTATGGCTACACCTTC. Residues: CASSYTSGQTYGYTF.

This clonotype has more than one count but fewer than ten. J is TRBJ2-6 and V is TRBV15; D might be TRBD1 or TRBD2, each matching 7 bases. The CDR3 is 18 residues long. Germline lookup yields CDR1 LNHNV and CDR2 YYDKDF (reference sequence). With 1 base removed from V and 0 bases from J, the gap between germline ends came to 13 bases. The chain's CDR3 is CATSRGEGADSGANVLTF. The CDR3 coding sequence is TGTGCCACCAGCAGAGGGGAGGGGGCTGACTCTGGGGCCAACGTCCTGACTTTC. Combining the CDR3 with reference TRBV15 and TRBJ2-6 gives the whole variable domain DAMVIQNPRYQVTQFGKPVTLSCSQTLNHNVMYWYQQKSSQAPKLLFHYYDKDFNNEADTPDNFQSRRPNTSFCFLDIRSPGLGDTAMYLCATSRGEGADSGANVLTFGAGSRLTVL.

This clonotype has at least ten counts. V and J are TRBV24-1 and TRBJ2-7, with D possibly matching TRBD2 (6 bases). Germline loops: CDR1 KGHDR, CDR2 SFDVKD. This CDR3 is built from 15 residues. V lost 10 bases, J lost 2 bases, and 20 bases lay in between. The CDR3 DNA reads TGTGCCACTGCAGACTCTAGCGCCCAGGCCTACGAGCAGTACTTC. This codes for CATADSSAQAYEQYF.

This clonotype was detected many times. The chain has TRBV3-1 and TRBJ2-7; 13 bases map to TRBD2. The CDR3 spans 14 residues. V gave up 6 bases and J gave up 4 bases; unmatched junction bases: 3. Germline loops: CDR1 LGHDT, CDR2 YNNKEL (reference sequence). CDR3 nucleotide sequence: TGTGCCAGCAGTCGGACTAGCGGGAGATACGAGCAGTACTTC. Amino acid sequence: CASSRTSGRYEQYF.

This clonotype was recorded many times. This chain uses TRBV29-1 with TRBJ2-2, with a weak D call TRBD2 (5 bases). Trimming pared 7 bases from V and 2 bases from J, leaving 14 bases between. Germline-derived CDR1 and CDR2 are SQVTM and ANQGSEA. The CDR3 is made up of 14 amino acids. The CDR3 coding sequence is TGCAGCGCGACCGAGGGTTTAAACACCGGGGAGCTGTTTTTT. Residues: CSATEGLNTGELFF.

This clonotype was seen a handful of times. This chain links TRBV18 with TRBJ2-5; 9 bases map to TRBD2. The CDR3 runs 17 residues. The germline gives CDR1 KGHSH, CDR2 LQKENI. After removal of 0 bases from V and 5 bases from J, the junction contained 10 bases not matched to a gene. In nucleotides, the CDR3 is TGTGCCAGCTCACCACCGTTGTCTAGCGGGATTCTTGAGACCCAGTACTTC. Amino acid sequence: CASSPPLSSGILETQYF.

This clonotype was observed at least ten times. The chain links TRBV29-1 to TRBJ2-5; a possible D gene is TRBD2 (5 bases). Trimming took 1 base from V and 5 from J, leaving 11 bases between them. This CDR3 has 13 residues. CDR1 is SQVTM and CDR2 is ANQGSEA in the germline V gene. The CDR3 spells CSVEGTRGETQYF. Here the CDR3 DNA reads TGCAGCGTTGAAGGGACCAGAGGGGAGACCCAGTACTTC.